The 26 T cell receptor beta chains below come from one sample, sequenced in a study of memory CD4+ T cells and cytomegalovirus serostatus (dated by TCRdb to 2018 to 2020). To prepare the library, the immunoSEQ multiplex PCR assay was applied. TCRdb obtained this table from immuneACCESS and retained in-frame rearrangements with V and J assigned. These tables miss some clones; where compared with another copy, unresolved V genes account for less than half of the shortfall, and the remainder is unexplained. The sample records about 59,000 clones, 80% to 90% of which are singletons. More than 1% of the sample belongs to the ten largest clones. A FACSAria II was used to sort memory CD4+ T cells, defined as single viable CD3+CD4+CD8-CD45RO+ cells. Material for sequencing was memory CD4+ T cells from blood. The receptors here all came from an adult in good health and CMV-seronegative.

This clone was detected only a few times. This chain uses TRBV5-1 with TRBJ2-4; 12 bases align to TRBD1. With V trimmed by 4 bases and J by 4 bases, 6 bases remained unmatched. CDR3 length: 16 amino acids. Germline CDR1 reads SGHRS; CDR2 reads YFSETQ. As DNA, the CDR3 is TGCGCCAGCAGCCTGGGACAGGGGGCTGGGAAAAACATTCAGTACTTC. This translates into CASSLGQGAGKNIQYF.

The chain links TRBV30 to TRBJ1-1; TRBD1 is a possible D gene (6 bases). Trimming pared 3 bases from V and 5 bases from J, leaving 22 bases between. CDR3 length: 16 residues. Germline CDR1 is GTSNPN and CDR2 is SVGIG (reference sequence). Here the CDR3 reads CAWRPRIQGGRTEAFF. As DNA, the CDR3 is TGTGCCTGGAGACCCCGAATCCAAGGGGGAAGGACTGAAGCTTTCTTT.

This chain links TRBV7-9 with TRBJ1-1; no definite D call. The CDR3 extends over 11 amino acids. The V gene lost 5 bases and the J gene lost 5 bases, with 6 bases spanning the gap. CDR1 is SEHNR and CDR2 is FQNEAQ in the germline V gene (reference sequence). CDR3 in amino acids: CASSRATEAFF. DNA of the CDR3: TGTGCCAGCAGCCGGGCGACTGAAGCTTTCTTT.

V gene TRBV28 combines with J gene TRBJ2-1; 13 bases fit TRBD2. The CDR3 spans 17 residues. V dropped 1 base and J dropped 8; count of bases not matched to a gene: 8. CDR1 and CDR2 from the germline V gene are MDHEN and SYDVKM. The CDR3 spells CASSLSSGTSGADEQFF. The CDR3 DNA reads TGTGCCAGCAGTTTATCGTCCGGGACTAGCGGGGCCGATGAGCAGTTCTTC.

This clone was detected only a few times. The rearrangement joins TRBV28 to TRBJ1-1; D is ambiguous. Germline V gives CDR1 MDHEN, CDR2 SYDVKM. The germline V and J ends were trimmed by 7 bases and 4 bases, with 10 bases remaining between them. CDR3 length equals 12 residues. Here the CDR3 DNA reads TGTGCCAGCACGGTGGGATCCACTGAAGCTTTCTTT. Translation: CASTVGSTEAFF.

The V and J genes are TRBV7-3 and TRBJ2-1; D is undetermined. CDR3 length: 16 residues. Trimming shortened V by 3 bases and J by 5 bases, and 17 bases separated the two germline ends. The germline gives CDR1 SGHTA, CDR2 FQGTGA. This CDR3 is CASSFGTGVEHNEQFF. For the CDR3, the DNA is TGTGCCAGCAGCTTTGGTACTGGCGTCGAACACAATGAGCAGTTCTTC.

This chain links TRBV11-2 with TRBJ2-5; 8 nucleotides match TRBD2. Per germline, CDR1 SGHAT and CDR2 FQNNGV. The V segment lost 11 bases and the J segment 1 base; nucleotides outside the gene matches: 6. CDR3 length: 13 residues. The CDR3 loop is CASAGGIQETQYF. The CDR3 DNA reads TGTGCCTCGGCGGGGGGCATCCAAGAGACCCAGTACTTC. The variable domain in full, with the rest retrieved from reference TRBV11-2 and TRBJ2-5, is EAGVAQSPRYKIIEKRQSVAFWCNPISGHATLYWYQQILGQGPKLLIQFQNNGVVDDSQLPKDRFSAERLKGVDSTLKIQPAKLEDSAVYLCASAGGIQETQYFGPGTRLLVL.

This clone was seen more than once but under ten times. This chain uses TRBV14 with TRBJ2-3, with 9 bases fitting TRBD2. CDR1 and CDR2 from the germline V gene are SGHDN and FVKESK. J was trimmed by 5 bases and V by 4 bases; bases with no gene match: 16. This CDR3 has 18 residues. As DNA, the CDR3 is TGTGCCAGCAGCCCTCGAGGTCGCGGGAGGGCCATGGGAGATACGCAGTATTTT. It encodes CASSPRGRGRAMGDTQYF.

The chain carries TRBV5-1 and TRBJ2-4; TRBD1 or TRBD2 may be the D gene (6 bases each). CDR3 length: 15 amino acids. Between the trimmed V and J ends, which lost 0 bases and 6 bases, there was a span of 13 bases. Looked up from germline, CDR1 is SGHRS and CDR2 is YFSETQ. The CDR3 here is CASSLDPGASNIQYF. The CDR3 nucleotides are TGCGCCAGCAGCTTGGATCCGGGGGCATCAAACATTCAGTACTTC.

This clone has a single count. The chain employs TRBV5-4 and TRBJ2-3; D unclear. V was clipped by 0 bases and J by 0 bases, with 8 bases between them. Germline CDR1 reads SGHNT; CDR2 reads YYREEE (reference sequence). The CDR3 totals 15 residues. CDR3 DNA sequence: TGTGCCAGCAGCTTGGAAGGTGGTAGCACAGATACGCAGTATTTT. This gives the protein CASSLEGGSTDTQYF.

This rearrangement joins TRBV5-1 to TRBJ2-5, with 9 bases aligning to TRBD1. The CDR3 covers 15 residues. V lost 3 bases, J lost 4 bases, and 7 bases stayed unmatched. The germline gives CDR1 SGHRS, CDR2 YFSETQ. As DNA, the CDR3 is TGCGCCAGCAGCTCCGGGACAGGGATGGGAGAGACCCAGTACTTC. The encoded protein is CASSSGTGMGETQYF.

This clone was seen a handful of times. The J gene is TRBJ2-5, the V gene TRBV5-1; 9 positions agree with TRBD1. Germline assignment: CDR1 SGHRS and CDR2 YFSETQ. V lost 3 bases, J lost 4 bases, and 4 bases stayed unmatched. CDR3 length: 14 amino acids. The CDR3 loop is CASSSTGGLETQYF. The CDR3 coding sequence is TGCGCCAGCAGCTCGACAGGGGGATTAGAGACCCAGTACTTC. The whole variable domain, remainder taken from reference TRBV5-1 and TRBJ2-5, is KAGVTQTPRYLIKTRGQQVTLSCSPISGHRSVSWYQQTPGQGLQFLFEYFSETQRNKGNFPGRFSGRQFSNSRSEMNVSTLELGDSALYLCASSSTGGLETQYFGPGTRLLVL.

The chain has TRBV28 and TRBJ1-1; 12 bases align to TRBD1. Per the germline V gene, CDR1 is MDHEN and CDR2 is SYDVKM. This CDR3 region has 17 residues. V was pared by 6 bases and J by 1 base, with 9 bases of the junction left unmatched. DNA of the CDR3: TGTGCCAGCAGGGAATTGGGACAGGGGGCGAGGAACACTGAAGCTTTCTTT. It yields the protein CASRELGQGARNTEAFF.

This chain links TRBV7-2 with TRBJ2-5; tentatively, D is TRBD2 (5 bases). The V gene lost 2 bases and the J gene lost 5 bases, with 18 bases spanning the gap. The CDR3 covers 16 residues. Germline loops: CDR1 SGHTA, CDR2 FQGNSA. CDR3 in DNA: TGTGCCAGCAGCTTAAATCTAGGTGGGAGAAGTGAGACCCAGTACTTC. Its protein is CASSLNLGGRSETQYF.

The J gene is TRBJ2-7, the V gene TRBV4-1; either TRBD1 or TRBD2 may supply D (6 bases each). The CDR3 runs to 16 residues. V was pared by 2 bases and J by 3 bases, with 17 bases between. CDR1 is MGHRA and CDR2 is YSYEKL in the germline V gene. CDR3 amino acids: CASSQTGARSDYEQYF. The CDR3 coding sequence is TGCGCCAGCAGCCAAACGGGGGCGCGTTCCGACTACGAGCAGTACTTC.

V gene TRBV7-3 combines with J gene TRBJ2-3, with 8 positions matching TRBD2. V shed 4 bases, J shed 3 bases, and the junction held 6 bases outside the gene matches. The CDR3 spans 15 residues. From germline, CDR1 is SGHTA and CDR2 FQGTGA. The CDR3 DNA follows: TGTGCCAGCAGCTACGGCGGGGGGCGGACAGATACGCAGTATTTT. Its protein is CASSYGGGRTDTQYF.

This clone appeared once. This chain links TRBV4-3 with TRBJ1-1; D remains unclear. Germline loops: CDR1 LGHNA, CDR2 YSLEER. With 3 bases removed from V and 4 bases from J, the gap between germline ends came to 21 bases. The CDR3 length is 17 residues. CDR3 DNA sequence: TGCGCCAGCAGCCAGACCCCTCTCGCCACCGGGATCACTGAAGCTTTCTTT. It yields the protein CASSQTPLATGITEAFF.

J is TRBJ2-3 and V is TRBV5-1; no firm D call. The V end was cut by 2 bases, the J end by 2 bases, with 12 bases between. There are 15 residues in the CDR3. Germline lookup yields CDR1 SGHRS and CDR2 YFSETQ. CDR3 protein: CASSFRGSYTDTQYF. CDR3 DNA sequence: TGCGCCAGCAGCTTTCGCGGCAGCTACACAGATACGCAGTATTTT.

The chain recombines TRBV28 with TRBJ2-1; 11 bases map to TRBD2. Germline V gives CDR1 MDHEN, CDR2 SYDVKM. There are 16 residues in the CDR3. The J segment lost 9 bases and the V segment lost 3 bases, leaving 10 bases of the junction unmatched. For the CDR3, the DNA is TGTGCCAGCAGTTTGTATTTGGCTAGCGGGAGGAGTGAGCAGTTCTTC. Protein product: CASSLYLASGRSEQFF.

This clone showed up just a few times. The chain recombines TRBV19 with TRBJ1-4; 9 nucleotides line up with TRBD1. J lost 8 bases, V lost 6 bases, and 10 bases had no gene match. Germline lookup yields CDR1 LNHDA and CDR2 SQIVND (reference sequence). This CDR3 is built from 15 residues. CDR3 coding DNA: TGTGCCAGTAGCCTACAACAGGGGGCTCAGGAAAAACTGTTTTTT. Encoded protein: CASSLQQGAQEKLFF.

CDR3 amino acids: CASSQAATAATNEKLFF. The CDR3 bases are TGCGCCAGCAGCCAAGCGGCTACAGCCGCAACTAATGAAAAACTGTTTTTT. This chain uses TRBV4-3 with TRBJ1-4, with D hard to call. V lost 1 base, J lost 0 bases, and 12 bases lay in between. The CDR3 totals 17 residues. Germline values: CDR1 LGHNA, CDR2 YSLEER.

The chain links TRBV29-1 to TRBJ1-4, with D perhaps TRBD1 (5 bases). The CDR3 runs to 19 residues. The ends were cut back, 7 bases at V and 0 bases at J, with 27 bases in the middle. Germline loops: CDR1 SQVTM, CDR2 ANQGSEA. CDR3 protein: CSGETEYLHLLATNEKLFF. The CDR3 region has the DNA TGCAGCGGGGAGACAGAATATCTGCACCTTCTTGCAACTAATGAAAAACTGTTTTTT.

J is TRBJ2-7 and V is TRBV11-2, with TRBD2 identical over 7 bases. The length of the CDR3 is 14 residues. Germline assignment: CDR1 SGHAT and CDR2 FQNNGV. Unmatched junction bases numbered 7, after V lost 5 bases and J lost 3 bases. CDR3 residues: CASSPSGGGYEQYF. CDR3 nucleotides: TGTGCCAGCAGCCCTAGTGGGGGGGGCTACGAGCAGTACTTC.

The CDR3 coding sequence is TGCGCCAGCAGCCAAGGACCAGAGACCCAGTACTTC. The encoded protein is CASSQGPETQYF. The chain couples TRBV4-1 to TRBJ2-5; D is uncertain. In germline, CDR1 is MGHRA, CDR2 YSYEKL. There are 12 residues in the CDR3. The V end lost 1 base, the J end lost 4 bases, and 4 bases lay between the germline ends.

This rearrangement joins TRBV2 to TRBJ2-3; TRBD1 matches at 8 bases. The V gene end was trimmed by 5 bases and the J gene end by 1 base; junction bases not matched to a gene: 2. CDR1 is SNHLY, CDR2 FYNNEI, per germline. This CDR3 has 14 residues. The CDR3 nucleotides read TGTGCCAGCAGTCAGGACAGGGGCACAGATACGCAGTATTTT. Encoded protein: CASSQDRGTDTQYF.

The chain employs TRBV5-1 and TRBJ2-3, with a tentative D call TRBD2 (5 bases). CDR3 length equals 15 residues. The ends were cut back, 2 bases at V and 4 bases at J, with 14 bases in the middle. Germline values: CDR1 SGHRS, CDR2 YFSETQ. CDR3 bases: TGCGCCAGCAGCTTCCGGCCGGGATCCCCAGATACGCAGTATTTT. Protein: CASSFRPGSPDTQYF.